The 32 T cell receptor beta chains reported below all come from one sample, sequenced in a study of long-term antiretroviral therapy in people with HIV. Researchers report immunoSEQ v3.0 was run at survey level. Clones were sequenced by immunoSEQ multiplex PCR, and TCRdb holds only the in-frame ones, with some missing. The repertoire holds under 20,000 clones, with 65% to 85% as singletons. The source material was unsorted PBMCs, sampled 2.3 years after starting antiretroviral therapy. These receptor sequences come from a woman aged 40 to 50 with HIV.

The J gene is TRBJ1-5, the V gene TRBV6-1; D is unresolved. This CDR3 is built from 19 residues. Trimming pared 1 base from V and 0 bases from J, leaving 19 bases between. Germline assignment: CDR1 MNHNS and CDR2 SASEGT. This chain's CDR3 is CASSEEAYMAHYSNQPQHF. The CDR3 nucleotides read TGTGCCAGCAGTGAAGAGGCGTATATGGCACATTATAGCAATCAGCCCCAGCATTTT.

Only one count was recorded for this clone. The V and J genes are TRBV7-2 and TRBJ2-2; D is ambiguous. Germline loops: CDR1 SGHTA, CDR2 FQGNSA. The CDR3 is 14 residues long. With 0 bases removed from V and 8 bases from J, the gap between germline ends came to 10 bases. Here the CDR3 reads CASSLAHGFGELFF. The CDR3 DNA reads as TGTGCCAGCAGCTTAGCTCATGGTTTTGGGGAGCTGTTTTTT.

This rearrangement joins TRBV11-3 to TRBJ2-1; D not certain. The CDR3 extends over 13 amino acids. The ends were cut back, 7 bases at V and 6 bases at J, with 13 bases in the middle. The germline V gene has CDR1 SGHNT and CDR2 YENEEA. The CDR3 region is CASTQFLGNEQFF. Here the CDR3 DNA reads TGTGCCAGCACCCAATTCTTGGGCAATGAGCAGTTCTTC.

The V call is TRBV2, the J call TRBJ2-3; D not certain. CDR3 length: 14 amino acids. Germline V CDR1 and CDR2: SNHLY, FYNNEI. V shed 5 bases and J shed 2 bases, with 11 bases lying between them. Here the CDR3 reads CASSLADNTDTQYF. For the CDR3, the DNA is TGTGCCAGCAGTCTCGCAGACAACACAGATACGCAGTATTTT.

V and J are TRBV6-5 and TRBJ1-1; TRBD1 aligns across 9 bases. The J segment lost 3 bases and the V segment lost 8 bases, leaving 10 bases of the junction unmatched. Per the germline V gene, CDR1 is MNHEY and CDR2 is SVGAGI. This CDR3 is 15 amino acids long. In nucleotides, the CDR3 is TGTGCCAGCTGGCCAGCTAGGGACAGGGACACTGAAGCTTTCTTT. It codes for CASWPARDRDTEAFF.

This clone was observed a few times. The rearrangement links TRBV2 to TRBJ2-7, with D unresolved. Germline CDR1 SNHLY, CDR2 FYNNEI. The V gene lost 4 bases and the J gene lost 2 bases, with 9 bases spanning the gap. This CDR3 spans 13 amino acids. CDR3 sequence (DNA): TGTGCCAGCAGTGGACTCGTTACCTACGAGCAGTACTTC. Translating gives CASSGLVTYEQYF. The complete variable domain, with remaining parts taken from reference TRBV2 and TRBJ2-7, reads EPEVTQTPSHQVTQMGQEVILRCVPISNHLYFYWYRQILGQKVEFLVSFYNNEISEKSEIFDDQFSVERPDGSNFTLKIRSTKLEDSAMYFCASSGLVTYEQYFGPGTRLTVT.

V usage is TRBV27 and J usage is TRBJ2-3, with 9 nucleotides matching TRBD2. The CDR3 runs to 19 residues. Germline values: CDR1 MNHEY, CDR2 SMNVEV (reference sequence). V trimming: 5 bases; J trimming: 5 bases; junction bases outside the gene matches: 20. The CDR3 protein is CASSRFLSPVAGEGDTQYF. As DNA, the CDR3 is TGTGCCAGCAGTCGCTTCTTATCCCCTGTAGCGGGGGAGGGAGATACGCAGTATTTT.

The chain combines TRBV7-9 with TRBJ1-5; the match to TRBD1 covers 7 bases. V lost 5 bases, J lost 3 bases, and 10 bases stayed unmatched. The germline V gene has CDR1 SEHNR and CDR2 FQNEAQ (reference sequence). The CDR3 has 16 amino acids. The DNA for the CDR3 is TGTGCCAGCAGCGATGGACAGGTTGGGTTCAATCAGCCCCAGCATTTT. Protein: CASSDGQVGFNQPQHF.

The chain has TRBV11-2 and TRBJ2-7; perhaps TRBD1 as D (7 bases). The CDR3 runs 15 residues. The V gene lost 1 base and the J gene lost 10 bases, with 20 bases spanning the gap. Germline-derived CDR1 and CDR2 are SGHAT and FQNNGV. Here the CDR3 DNA reads TGTGCCAGCAGCTTAGGGACAGGTCGGGGGATGGAACAGTACTTC. This codes for CASSLGTGRGMEQYF.

The V gene is TRBV5-4, the J gene TRBJ2-7; 9 positions agree with TRBD1. Germline V CDR1 and CDR2: SGHNT, YYREEE (reference sequence). V shed 4 bases, J shed 5 bases, and the junction held 1 base outside the gene matches. There are 12 residues in the CDR3. The CDR3 sequence is CASSRTGDEQYF. In DNA, the CDR3 is TGTGCCAGCAGCCGGACAGGGGACGAGCAGTACTTC.

The rearrangement links TRBV27 to TRBJ2-1; D is ambiguous. V lost 3 bases, J lost 7 bases, and 10 bases lay in between. The CDR3 covers 13 residues. Germline V gene data show CDR1 as MNHEY and CDR2 as SMNVEV (reference sequence). DNA of the CDR3: TGTGCCAGCAGTTTTAACGGGCTGAATGAGCAGTTCTTC. Residues: CASSFNGLNEQFF.

The V gene is TRBV7-2, the J gene TRBJ2-4; tentative D call: TRBD1 (6 bases). Between the trimmed V and J ends, which lost 5 bases and 2 bases, there was a span of 22 bases. The CDR3 extends over 18 amino acids. Per germline, CDR1 SGHTA and CDR2 FQGNSA. CDR3 coding DNA: TGTGCCAGCAGCCCCGGGGCGGGCAGGGGTGAAACCAAAAACATTCAGTACTTC. It codes for CASSPGAGRGETKNIQYF.

The rearrangement uses TRBV5-5 and TRBJ2-7; 10 positions match TRBD2. Trimming took 3 bases from V and 4 from J; bases not matched to a gene: 4. The CDR3 consists of 14 residues. Germline assignment: CDR1 SGHKS and CDR2 YYEKEE (reference sequence). The CDR3 region is CASSSSGSTYEQYF. Written as DNA, the CDR3 is TGTGCCAGCAGCTCTAGCGGGAGCACGTACGAGCAGTACTTC.

CDR3 amino acids: CAWSRIAEAFF. In nucleotides, the CDR3 is TGTGCCTGGAGTCGAATCGCTGAAGCTTTCTTT. J is TRBJ1-1 and V is TRBV30; D not certain. The CDR3 consists of 11 residues. Germline V gene sequence: CDR1 GTSNPN, CDR2 SVGIG (reference sequence). Trimming removed 2 bases at V and 6 bases at J, with 7 bases between.

This sequence joins TRBV19 and TRBJ1-3, with a weak D call TRBD1 (5 bases). Germline-derived CDR1 and CDR2 are LNHDA and SQIVND (reference sequence). V was trimmed by 1 base and J by 0 bases, leaving 7 bases between them. There are 15 residues in the CDR3. The chain's CDR3 is CASSIGDSSGNTIYF. In DNA, the CDR3 is TGTGCCAGTAGTATAGGTGACAGCTCTGGAAACACCATATATTTT.

This clone was observed once. This sequence joins TRBV11-3 and TRBJ1-2; possibly TRBD1 for D (6 bases). With 5 bases removed from V and 10 bases from J, the gap between germline ends came to 17 bases. The CDR3 is 13 amino acids. Per the germline V gene, CDR1 is SGHNT and CDR2 is YENEEA. CDR3 DNA: TGTGCCAGCAGCCAAAGGGACACCCGTTTCTACACCTTC. Amino acid sequence: CASSQRDTRFYTF.

V is TRBV5-1 and J is TRBJ1-1; D ambiguous. Looked up from germline, CDR1 is SGHRS and CDR2 is YFSETQ. With 3 bases removed from V and 4 bases from J, the gap between germline ends came to 16 bases. The CDR3 consists of 15 residues. CDR3 loop: CASSSNQVGGTEAFF. As DNA, the CDR3 is TGCGCCAGCAGCTCCAATCAGGTCGGCGGCACTGAAGCTTTCTTT.

The CDR3 protein is CASRSGTGFTEAFF. In nucleotides, the CDR3 is TGTGCCAGCAGATCCGGGACAGGTTTCACTGAAGCTTTCTTT. The rearrangement uses TRBV5-6 and TRBJ1-1; TRBD1 agrees at 8 bases. CDR1 and CDR2 from the germline V gene are SGHDT and YYEEEE. V shed 5 bases and J 4 bases; nucleotides not matched to a gene: 7. CDR3 size: 14 residues.

The chain carries TRBV27 and TRBJ1-2; 8 bases are shared with TRBD1. Germline values: CDR1 MNHEY, CDR2 SMNVEV (reference sequence). This CDR3 is built from 14 residues. With V trimmed by 6 bases and J by 6 bases, 9 bases remained unmatched. The CDR3 region is CASSRHGQGHGYTF. CDR3 DNA: TGTGCCAGCAGCCGCCATGGACAGGGTCATGGCTACACCTTC.

The chain couples TRBV11-3 to TRBJ1-1; D is unresolved. Germline V lookup: CDR1 SGHNT, CDR2 YENEEA. The length of the CDR3 is 14 residues. Trimming took 4 bases from V and 4 from J, leaving 13 bases between them. DNA of the CDR3: TGTGCCAGCAGCTCGCCGGAGTTAGGCACTGAAGCTTTCTTT. Encoded protein: CASSSPELGTEAFF.

The V and J genes are TRBV7-9 and TRBJ1-1, with 8 bases that match TRBD1. This CDR3 spans 16 amino acids. The germline gives CDR1 SEHNR, CDR2 FQNEAQ (reference sequence). Trimming cost V 3 bases and J 1 base; bases outside gene matches: 7. DNA of the CDR3: TGTGCCAGCAGCTTCAGGGGGCGCGGAGCGAACACTGAAGCTTTCTTT. Protein: CASSFRGRGANTEAFF. Using reference TRBV7-9 and TRBJ1-1 for the parts outside the CDR3, the full variable domain is DTGVSQNPRHKITKRGQNVTFRCDPISEHNRLYWYRQTLGQGPEFLTYFQNEAQLEKSRLLSDRFSAERPKGSFSTLEIQRTEQGDSAMYLCASSFRGRGANTEAFFGQGTRLTVV.

The V gene is TRBV9, the J gene TRBJ1-2, with D possibly matching TRBD1 (5 bases). Germline V gene data show CDR1 as SGDLS and CDR2 as YYNGEE. The CDR3 has 17 residues. Trimming left V 0 bases short and J 2 bases short, with 17 bases between. The CDR3 here is CASSVVHGDLGNYGYTF. The CDR3 DNA sequence: TGTGCCAGCAGCGTAGTCCACGGGGACCTCGGCAACTATGGCTACACCTTC.

V gene TRBV4-3 combines with J gene TRBJ2-6; D is ambiguous. Trimming removed 0 bases at V and 1 base at J, with 7 bases between. Germline V gene data show CDR1 as LGHNA and CDR2 as YSLEER. This CDR3 comprises 16 residues. The CDR3 here is CASSQEEGSGANVLTF. CDR3 DNA sequence: TGCGCCAGCAGCCAAGAAGAAGGATCTGGGGCCAACGTCCTGACTTTC.

This chain links TRBV19 with TRBJ2-7, with 12 bases aligning to TRBD2. The trim removed 3 bases at V and 2 bases at J, leaving 2 bases unmatched. The V gene's germline CDR1 is LNHDA and CDR2 SQIVND (reference sequence). There are 15 residues in the CDR3. CDR3 residues: CASSMLAGGTYEQYF. The CDR3 bases are TGTGCCAGTAGTATGCTAGCGGGAGGGACCTACGAGCAGTACTTC.

This chain links TRBV2 with TRBJ2-7, with a possible D match to TRBD2 (6 bases). This CDR3 is 16 amino acids long. Germline V lookup: CDR1 SNHLY, CDR2 FYNNEI. Trimming left V 9 bases short and J 1 base short, with 22 bases between. DNA for the CDR3: TGTGCCAGTTTTAAACAAACCCTGACTAGTTCCTACGAGCAGTACTTC. Translation: CASFKQTLTSSYEQYF.

This clone appeared once. This chain uses TRBV4-3 with TRBJ1-5; TRBD1 aligns across 7 bases. The CDR3 is made up of 16 amino acids. The V gene's germline CDR1 is LGHNA and CDR2 YSLEER. The V and J ends lost 3 bases and 3 bases, in that order; junction bases with no gene match: 8. The CDR3 sequence is CASSQEIGQVNQPQHF. CDR3 sequence (DNA): TGCGCCAGCAGCCAGGAAATTGGACAGGTCAATCAGCCCCAGCATTTT.

The chain uses TRBV19 and TRBJ2-3; D is possibly TRBD2 (6 bases). Germline V gives CDR1 LNHDA, CDR2 SQIVND (reference sequence). The CDR3 contains 14 residues. Trimming pared 5 bases from V and 7 bases from J, leaving 16 bases between. CDR3 sequence (DNA): TGTGCCAGTAGTTCATCCGGGGACTTGCATACGCAGTATTTT. It yields the protein CASSSSGDLHTQYF.

The chain couples TRBV5-4 to TRBJ1-2; 8 nucleotides match TRBD1. The V gene end was trimmed by 4 bases and the J gene end by 6 bases; junction bases not matched to a gene: 14. Germline CDR1 reads SGHNT; CDR2 reads YYREEE (reference sequence). The CDR3 sequence is 16 residues long. Here the CDR3 reads CASSNPPGQEGHGYTF. CDR3 in DNA: TGTGCCAGCAGCAACCCGCCGGGACAGGAGGGACATGGCTACACCTTC.

This clone showed up just a few times. The J gene is TRBJ2-1, the V gene TRBV4-2; TRBD1 agrees at 11 bases. Per the germline V gene, CDR1 is LGHNA and CDR2 is YNFKEQ. The CDR3 is made up of 16 amino acids. V trimming: 4 bases; J trimming: 6 bases; junction bases outside the gene matches: 8. The CDR3 bases are TGTGCCAGCAGCCCTGACCGGGACAGGGGGGTCAATGAGCAGTTCTTC. Its protein is CASSPDRDRGVNEQFF.

This chain joins TRBV5-5 and TRBJ1-2; 8 bases are a match to TRBD1. Germline V gene data show CDR1 as SGHKS and CDR2 as YYEKEE (reference sequence). The CDR3 extends over 15 amino acids. The trim removed 4 bases at V and 5 bases at J, leaving 10 bases unmatched. The CDR3 loop is CASSMPGQAAYGYTF. The CDR3 DNA sequence: TGTGCCAGCAGCATGCCGGGACAGGCCGCTTATGGCTACACCTTC. Drawing the rest from reference TRBV5-5 and TRBJ1-2, the complete variable domain is DAGVTQSPTHLIKTRGQQVTLRCSPISGHKSVSWYQQVLGQGPQFIFQYYEKEERGRGNFPDRFSARQFPNYSSELNVNALLLGDSALYLCASSMPGQAAYGYTFGSGTRLTVV.

The V gene is TRBV6-1, the J gene TRBJ1-2; D perhaps matches TRBD1 (6 bases). In germline, CDR1 is MNHNS, CDR2 SASEGT. Trimming took off 8 bases at V and 3 bases at J, with 16 bases between the two ends. The CDR3 length is 14 residues. CDR3 amino acids: CASSQGWEYYGYTF. CDR3 bases: TGTGCCAGCTCACAGGGTTGGGAGTACTATGGCTACACCTTC.

The J gene is TRBJ2-7, the V gene TRBV7-9; D is tentatively TRBD1 or TRBD2 (5 bases each). CDR1 is SEHNR, CDR2 FQNEAQ, per germline (reference sequence). The CDR3 has 14 residues. V lost 4 bases to trimming and J lost 0 bases, with 10 bases between them. CDR3 loop: CASSSWDHSYEQYF. CDR3 DNA: TGTGCCAGCAGCTCCTGGGACCACTCCTACGAGCAGTACTTC. The whole variable domain, filled in from reference TRBV7-9 and TRBJ2-7, reads DTGVSQNPRHKITKRGQNVTFRCDPISEHNRLYWYRQTLGQGPEFLTYFQNEAQLEKSRLLSDRFSAERPKGSFSTLEIQRTEQGDSAMYLCASSSWDHSYEQYFGPGTRLTVT.